The 25 T cell receptor beta chains in this list originate from one sample, sequenced in a study of shared clonotypes between healthy human individuals. Profiled with immunoSEQ multiplex PCR; TCRdb holds only in-frame clones, not every one. The sample lists 2 million to 3 million clones, approximately 93% occurring once. The sample consisted of naive CD4+ T cells from PBMCs. The subset was: CD45RA+ positively selected. These receptors were obtained from a man younger than 30 in good health. Some clones in this sample may be carry-over from other donors' samples.

The chain links TRBV6-6 to TRBJ1-3; D not certain. Germline V CDR1 and CDR2: MNHNY, SVGAGI (reference sequence). The CDR3 covers 16 residues. With 4 bases removed from V and 0 bases from J, the gap between germline ends came to 13 bases. This CDR3 reads CASSSPTVLSGNTIYF. Here the CDR3 DNA reads TGTGCCAGCAGTTCCCCAACAGTCCTCTCTGGAAACACCATATATTTT.

The rearrangement joins TRBV7-2 to TRBJ2-7; 8 nucleotides line up with TRBD2. V trimming: 5 bases; J trimming: 1 base; junction bases outside the gene matches: 7. Germline V gives CDR1 SGHTA, CDR2 FQGNSA. This CDR3 spans 15 amino acids. This CDR3 reads CASSPRASGSYEQYF. The CDR3 DNA sequence: TGTGCCAGCAGCCCCCGGGCTAGCGGGTCCTACGAGCAGTACTTC. Full variable domain (missing parts from reference TRBV7-2 and TRBJ2-7): GAGVSQSPSNKVTEKGKDVELRCDPISGHTALYWYRQSLGQGLEFLIYFQGNSAPDKSGLPSDRFSAERTGGSVSTLTIQRTQQEDSAVYLCASSPRASGSYEQYFGPGTRLTVT.

This chain joins TRBV28 and TRBJ2-5, with 7 bases identical to TRBD1. CDR3 size: 15 residues. J was trimmed by 2 bases and V by 6 bases; bases with no gene match: 9. Germline V CDR1 and CDR2: MDHEN, SYDVKM. CDR3: CASRTRDRFQETQYF. DNA of the CDR3: TGTGCCAGCAGAACCCGGGACAGATTTCAAGAGACCCAGTACTTC. Complete variable domain (other parts from reference TRBV28 and TRBJ2-5): DVKVTQSSRYLVKRTGEKVFLECVQDMDHENMFWYRQDPGLGLRLIYFSYDVKMKEKGDIPEGYSVSREKKERFSLILESASTNQTSMYLCASRTRDRFQETQYFGPGTRLLVL.

The chain is built from TRBV5-5 and TRBJ2-1; 7 nucleotides align to TRBD1. V dropped 1 base and J dropped 3; count of bases not matched to a gene: 4. Germline CDR1 reads SGHKS; CDR2 reads YYEKEE (reference sequence). This CDR3 spans 15 amino acids. Here the CDR3 reads CASSLSRQGYNEQFF. CDR3 DNA sequence: TGTGCCAGCAGCTTGTCGAGACAGGGCTACAATGAGCAGTTCTTC.

The chain joins TRBV5-1 to TRBJ1-1; TRBD1 matches 7 bases. The germline V gene encodes CDR1 SGHRS and CDR2 YFSETQ. This CDR3 has 17 amino acids. The V and J ends lost 2 bases and 0 bases, in that order; junction bases with no gene match: 10. CDR3 nucleotide sequence: TGCGCCAGCAGCTTTATCTCGGGACAGAACATGAACACTGAAGCTTTCTTT. This encodes CASSFISGQNMNTEAFF.

The chain uses TRBV19 and TRBJ2-1, with 8 positions matching TRBD2. Per the germline V gene, CDR1 is LNHDA and CDR2 is SQIVND (reference sequence). V dropped 4 bases and J dropped 9; count of bases not matched to a gene: 14. CDR3 size: 16 residues. The CDR3 DNA reads TGTGCCAGTAGTACGGGGACTAGAACAATGGACAGTGAGCAGTTCTTC. Translation gives CASSTGTRTMDSEQFF.

The rearrangement joins TRBV7-2 to TRBJ1-1; D possibly corresponds to TRBD1 (6 bases). Germline V gives CDR1 SGHTA, CDR2 FQGNSA. With 5 bases removed from V and 5 bases from J, the gap between germline ends came to 15 bases. The CDR3 runs 14 residues. This CDR3 is CASSPGQFGTEAFF. The CDR3 DNA follows: TGTGCCAGCAGCCCAGGACAGTTTGGGACTGAAGCTTTCTTT.

This clone was detected only once. V usage is TRBV9 and J usage is TRBJ2-1; TRBD2 is a possible D gene (6 bases). The germline V and J ends were trimmed by 0 bases and 3 bases, with 13 bases remaining between them. This CDR3 region has 16 residues. Germline CDR1 reads SGDLS; CDR2 reads YYNGEE. DNA of the CDR3: TGTGCCAGCAGCGTAGCGACGGGAGTGGGCTACAATGAGCAGTTCTTC. Translated, it gives CASSVATGVGYNEQFF.

As for this clone: The same CDR3 arises from other DNA sequences in this sample as well. The chain links TRBV7-2 to TRBJ2-7; 9 positions agree with TRBD1. Trimming took 3 bases from V and 4 from J; bases not matched to a gene: 7. Germline lookup yields CDR1 SGHTA and CDR2 FQGNSA. The CDR3 sequence is 15 residues long. In nucleotides, the CDR3 is TGTGCCAGCAGCTTCCGGACAGGGGTGGGGTACGAGCAGTACTTC. It codes for CASSFRTGVGYEQYF.

V is TRBV7-2 and J is TRBJ2-7; TRBD2 aligns across 11 bases. Germline lookup yields CDR1 SGHTA and CDR2 FQGNSA. V trimming: 5 bases; J trimming: 4 bases; junction bases outside the gene matches: 7. The CDR3 is 15 amino acids. CDR3: CASSPRLAGTYEQYF. CDR3 coding DNA: TGTGCCAGCAGCCCCAGACTAGCGGGAACGTACGAGCAGTACTTC.

The V and J genes are TRBV28 and TRBJ1-3, with 8 bases that match TRBD1. V dropped 2 bases and J dropped 4; count of bases not matched to a gene: 7. Germline V gene lookup returns CDR1 MDHEN and CDR2 SYDVKM. There are 16 residues in the CDR3. This CDR3 reads CASSLDRGWGGNTIYF. CDR3 sequence (DNA): TGTGCCAGCAGTTTAGACAGGGGATGGGGAGGAAACACCATATATTTT.

This rearrangement joins TRBV11-2 to TRBJ2-6; possibly TRBD1 for D (6 bases). CDR1 SGHAT and CDR2 FQNNGV come from the germline V gene. The CDR3 loop spans 19 amino acids. Trimming removed 5 bases from V and 0 bases from J, with 20 bases in between. The CDR3 loop is CASSPPQGSKPSGANVLTF. CDR3 coding DNA: TGTGCCAGCAGCCCCCCCCAGGGGAGTAAACCCTCTGGGGCCAACGTCCTGACTTTC.

V is TRBV7-9 and J is TRBJ2-5, with 8 bases lining up with TRBD1. Germline values: CDR1 SEHNR, CDR2 FQNEAQ (reference sequence). The CDR3 contains 15 residues. The junction had 7 bases not matched to a gene; V was cut back by 5 bases and J by 2 bases. CDR3 in amino acids: CASSPYRGKQETQYF. DNA of the CDR3: TGTGCCAGCAGCCCGTACAGGGGGAAACAAGAGACCCAGTACTTC.

V gene TRBV30 combines with J gene TRBJ2-3; either TRBD1 or TRBD2 may supply D (5 bases each). With 0 bases removed from V and 3 bases from J, the gap between germline ends came to 16 bases. Germline V gives CDR1 GTSNPN, CDR2 SVGIG (reference sequence). This CDR3 spans 16 amino acids. This chain's CDR3 is CAWSVVRGVGTDTQYF. CDR3 sequence (DNA): TGTGCCTGGAGTGTAGTTAGGGGAGTGGGTACAGATACGCAGTATTTT. Filled out from reference TRBV30 and TRBJ2-3, the complete variable domain reads SQTIHQWPATLVQPVGSPLSLECTVEGTSNPNLYWYRQAAGRGLQLLFYSVGIGQISSEVPQNLSASRPQDRQFILSSKKLLLSDSGFYLCAWSVVRGVGTDTQYFGPGTRLTVL.

The chain employs TRBV5-1 and TRBJ2-7; D may be TRBD2 (6 bases). CDR3 size: 15 residues. Trimming stripped 5 bases from V and 3 bases from J, with 18 bases between. Germline V gene data show CDR1 as SGHRS and CDR2 as YFSETQ. The CDR3 region is CASRDPRQEGYEQYF. Here the CDR3 DNA reads TGCGCCAGCAGGGACCCAAGGCAGGAGGGCTACGAGCAGTACTTC.

The V and J genes are TRBV5-6 and TRBJ1-4, with D possibly matching TRBD1 (5 bases). Germline V gene data show CDR1 as SGHDT and CDR2 as YYEEEE. This CDR3 is built from 16 residues. The V end was cut by 2 bases, the J end by 2 bases, with 13 bases between. CDR3 bases: TGTGCCAGCAGCTTCAAAGGGGCTGGCACTAATGAAAAACTGTTTTTT. This translates into CASSFKGAGTNEKLFF.

The J gene is TRBJ2-5, the V gene TRBV4-2; 13 bases fit TRBD2. There are 16 residues in the CDR3. Germline-derived CDR1 and CDR2 are LGHNA and YNFKEQ. Trimming removed 3 bases from V and 5 bases from J; junction bases left unmatched: 6. The CDR3, as DNA: TGTGCCAGCAGCCATGGTGAGACTAGCGGGAGGGAGACCCAGTACTTC. Protein: CASSHGETSGRETQYF.

With respect to this clone: Distinct nucleotide sequences in the sample also encode this CDR3. The CDR3 region is CAWSRGYNEQFF. In nucleotides, the CDR3 is TGTGCCTGGAGCCGGGGATACAATGAGCAGTTCTTC. The rearrangement links TRBV30 to TRBJ2-1; weak D call: TRBD2 (5 bases). Germline assignment: CDR1 GTSNPN and CDR2 SVGIG (reference sequence). CDR3 size: 12 residues. The ends were cut back, 3 bases at V and 4 bases at J, with 7 bases in the middle.

The chain has TRBV5-6 and TRBJ1-1, with D perhaps TRBD1 (5 bases). The CDR3 consists of 14 residues. Germline lookup yields CDR1 SGHDT and CDR2 YYEEEE. V was clipped by 2 bases and J by 3 bases, with 11 bases between them. As DNA, the CDR3 is TGTGCCAGCAGCTTCGACAGACTATACACTGAAGCTTTCTTT. Its translation is CASSFDRLYTEAFF.

This chain joins TRBV13 and TRBJ2-7; 7 bases line up with TRBD2. The CDR3 consists of 15 residues. With V trimmed by 6 bases and J by 2 bases, 10 bases remained unmatched. CDR1 is PRHDT, CDR2 FYEKMQ, per germline (reference sequence). CDR3 amino acids: CASSPKAGSAYEQYF. Written as DNA, the CDR3 is TGTGCCAGCAGTCCAAAAGCGGGATCGGCCTACGAGCAGTACTTC.

The CDR3 DNA reads TGTGCCAGCAGCTCAGGGGGCAAAAACATTCAGTACTTC. This encodes CASSSGGKNIQYF. V usage is TRBV7-9 and J usage is TRBJ2-4, with 7 positions matching TRBD1. This CDR3 spans 13 amino acids. V was clipped by 4 bases and J by 3 bases; unmatched bases: 0. Germline V gene sequence: CDR1 SEHNR, CDR2 FQNEAQ (reference sequence).

CDR3 nucleotide sequence: TGTGCCAGCCAATTAGGGGGCACTGAAGCTTTCTTT. This codes for CASQLGGTEAFF. This chain links TRBV6-1 with TRBJ1-1; D possibly corresponds to TRBD1 (6 bases). V gave up 8 bases and J gave up 4 bases, with 11 bases separating them. The CDR3 is made up of 12 amino acids. Germline CDR1 and CDR2: MNHNS and SASEGT.

The chain uses TRBV6-1 and TRBJ2-2; D remains ambiguous. In germline, CDR1 is MNHNS, CDR2 SASEGT. V lost 11 bases and J lost 2, with 15 bases in between. The CDR3 extends over 14 amino acids. The CDR3 spells CASPRAPNTGELFF. DNA of the CDR3: TGTGCCTCCCCCCGTGCCCCTAACACCGGGGAGCTGTTTTTT.

This rearrangement joins TRBV5-4 to TRBJ2-3; a weak D match, TRBD2 (5 bases). Germline assignment: CDR1 SGHNT and CDR2 YYREEE (reference sequence). There are 14 residues in the CDR3. Trimming shortened V by 4 bases and J by 1 base, and 10 bases separated the two germline ends. DNA for the CDR3: TGTGCCAGCAGCGACCGGGGAGGCACAGATACGCAGTATTTT. Its translation: CASSDRGGTDTQYF.

The V gene is TRBV19, the J gene TRBJ1-5; no firm D call. Germline CDR1 is LNHDA and CDR2 is SQIVND (reference sequence). Trimming stripped 5 bases from V and 2 bases from J, with 13 bases between. The CDR3 is 15 residues long. CDR3 DNA: TGTGCCAGTAGTCTGCCGGACTCGGGCAATCAGCCCCAGCATTTT. Translating gives CASSLPDSGNQPQHF.